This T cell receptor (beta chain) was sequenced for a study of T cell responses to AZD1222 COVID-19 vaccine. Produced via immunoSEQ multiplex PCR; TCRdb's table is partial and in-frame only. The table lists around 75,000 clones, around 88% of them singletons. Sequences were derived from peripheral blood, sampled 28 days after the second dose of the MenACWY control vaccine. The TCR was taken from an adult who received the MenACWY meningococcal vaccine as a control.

CDR3 protein: CAISDPGRVSTEAFF. DNA for the CDR3: TGTGCCATCAGTGACCCCGGCAGGGTGAGCACTGAAGCTTTCTTT. This chain links TRBV10-3 with TRBJ1-1; D perhaps matches TRBD1 (5 bases). Trimming cost V 3 bases and J 4 bases, with 15 bases left between them. The CDR3 covers 15 residues. Germline assignment: CDR1 ENHRY and CDR2 SYGVKD.